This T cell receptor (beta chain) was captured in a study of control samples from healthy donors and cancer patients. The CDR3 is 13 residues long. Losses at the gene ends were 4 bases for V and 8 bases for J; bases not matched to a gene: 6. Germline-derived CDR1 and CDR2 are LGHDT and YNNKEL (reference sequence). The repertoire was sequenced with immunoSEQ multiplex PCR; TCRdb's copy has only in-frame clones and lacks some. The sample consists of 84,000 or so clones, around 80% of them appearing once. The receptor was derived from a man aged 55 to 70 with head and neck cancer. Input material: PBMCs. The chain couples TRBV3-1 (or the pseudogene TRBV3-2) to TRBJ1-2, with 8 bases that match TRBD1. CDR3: CASSLGPGGGYTF. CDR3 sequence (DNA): TGTGCCAGCAGCCTGGGGCCAGGGGGCGGCTACACCTTC.